A single sample is the source of the 6 T cell receptor beta chains below, sequenced in a study of OX40 agonist ivuxolimab in advanced cancers. The assay was immunoSEQ multiplex PCR, and TCRdb's table has in-frame clones only and misses some. This sample has 60,000 to 75,000 clones, with 88% found just once. Specimen: CD4+ or CD8+ T cells sorted from blood, collected in a trial of the OX40 agonist ivuxolimab. The receptors stem from an adult with an advanced solid tumor such as melanoma, head and neck, liver or kidney cancer.

The chain combines TRBV7-2 with TRBJ1-2; a weak D match, TRBD1 (5 bases). Germline assignment: CDR1 SGHTA and CDR2 FQGNSA. This CDR3 spans 16 amino acids. V was clipped by 5 bases and J by 6 bases, with 22 bases between them. In DNA, the CDR3 is TGTGCCAGCAGCGCGCAACCCGGGACTACAAGGGATGGCTACACCTTC. Residues: CASSAQPGTTRDGYTF.

The chain links TRBV14 to TRBJ1-2; D call uncertain. Germline CDR1 reads SGHDN; CDR2 reads FVKESK. V dropped 1 base and J dropped 5 bases, with 5 bases sitting between them. CDR3 length: 12 amino acids. In DNA form, the CDR3 reads TGTGCCAGCAGCCAAGGGAGATATGGCTACACCTTC. This codes for CASSQGRYGYTF.

This clone was observed once. The chain employs TRBV11-3 and TRBJ2-1, with TRBD1 matching over 8 bases. V shed 5 bases, J shed 4 bases, and the junction held 7 bases outside the gene matches. CDR1 and CDR2 (germline): SGHNT, YENEEA. The CDR3 spans 15 residues. The DNA for the CDR3 is TGTGCCAGCAGCCCTGGGACAGGTCAGTACAATGAGCAGTTCTTC. It encodes CASSPGTGQYNEQFF.

This clone was seen only once. The rearrangement uses TRBV2 and TRBJ2-6; 8 bases align to TRBD1. V shed 6 bases, J shed 2 bases, and the junction held 3 bases outside the gene matches. The CDR3 has 15 amino acids. Germline values: CDR1 SNHLY, CDR2 FYNNEI. CDR3 region: CASRVQGAGANVLTF. In DNA, the CDR3 is TGTGCCAGCAGGGTACAGGGGGCTGGGGCCAACGTCCTGACTTTC.

This clone is termed medium-sized. The CDR3 nucleotides are TGTGCTAGTGGTCTGGGACAGCCGAACACTGAAGCTTTCTTT. It specifies CASGLGQPNTEAFF. The chain links TRBV12-5 to TRBJ1-1; TRBD1 aligns across 7 bases. V lost 5 bases, J lost 1 base, and 4 bases stayed unmatched. Germline CDR1 LGHNT, CDR2 FRNRAP. The CDR3 runs 14 residues.

On this clone itself: Other DNA sequences in the same sample also yield this CDR3. This chain connects TRBV4-2 to TRBJ2-5, with D tentatively TRBD2 (5 bases). Germline V gives CDR1 LGHNA, CDR2 YNFKEQ. Trimming stripped 0 bases from V and 5 bases from J, with 7 bases between. The CDR3 length is 13 residues. CDR3 coding DNA: TGTGCCAGCAGCCAAGATCGGGGTGAGACCCAGTACTTC. This sequence encodes CASSQDRGETQYF.